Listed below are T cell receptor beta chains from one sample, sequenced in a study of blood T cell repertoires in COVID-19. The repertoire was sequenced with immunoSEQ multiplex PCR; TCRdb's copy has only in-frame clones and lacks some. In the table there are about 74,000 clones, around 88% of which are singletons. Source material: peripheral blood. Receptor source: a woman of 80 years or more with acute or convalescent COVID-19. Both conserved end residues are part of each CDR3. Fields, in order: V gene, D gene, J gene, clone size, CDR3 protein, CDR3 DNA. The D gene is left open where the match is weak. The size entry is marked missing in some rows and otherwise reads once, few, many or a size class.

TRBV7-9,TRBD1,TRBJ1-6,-,CASSPDRTGINSPLHF,TGTGCCAGCAGCCCCGATAGGACAGGGATTAATTCACCCCTCCACTTT
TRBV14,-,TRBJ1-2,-,CASSRGYLYGYTF,TGTGCCAGCAGCCGCGGCTACCTCTATGGCTACACCTTC
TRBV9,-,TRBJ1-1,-,CASSLLGENTEAFF,TGTGCCAGCAGCCTACTGGGAGAGAACACTGAAGCTTTCTTT
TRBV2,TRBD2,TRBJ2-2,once,CASRASGANTGELFF,TGTGCCAGCAGGGCTAGCGGGGCGAACACCGGGGAGCTGTTTTTT
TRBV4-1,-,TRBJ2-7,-,CASSHQAMRGGGDEQYF,TGCGCCAGCAGCCATCAGGCCATGCGGGGAGGAGGGGACGAGCAGTACTTC
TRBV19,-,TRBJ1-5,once,CASSDSFNQPQHF,TGTGCCAGTAGCGACAGCTTCAATCAGCCCCAGCATTTT
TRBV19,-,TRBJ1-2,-,CASSTAVGALFPGYTF,TGTGCCAGCTCCACGGCCGTGGGGGCGCTTTTTCCTGGCTACACCTTC
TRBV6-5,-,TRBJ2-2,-,CASSWTANTGELFF,TGTGCCAGCAGTTGGACAGCGAACACCGGGGAGCTGTTTTTT
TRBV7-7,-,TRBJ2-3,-,CASSLGARGEDNTQYF,TGTGCTAGCAGCTTAGGGGCCAGGGGAGAGGATAATACGCAGTATTTT
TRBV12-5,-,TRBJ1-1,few,CASGLGTEWTEAFF,TGTGCTAGTGGTTTGGGGACAGAGTGGACTGAAGCTTTCTTT
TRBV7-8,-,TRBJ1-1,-,CASSSRQSTEAFF,TGTGCCAGCAGCTCGAGACAGTCCACTGAAGCTTTCTTT
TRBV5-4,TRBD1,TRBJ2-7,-,CASSSAQGAAYEQYF,TGTGCCAGCAGCTCAGCCCAGGGGGCCGCCTACGAGCAGTACTTC
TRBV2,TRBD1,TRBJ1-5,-,CASSPGQGSNQPQHF,TGTGCCAGCAGTCCCGGACAGGGAAGCAATCAGCCCCAGCATTTT
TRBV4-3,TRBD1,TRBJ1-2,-,CASSHPGQTFYGYTF,TGCGCCAGCAGCCATCCGGGACAGACGTTCTATGGCTACACCTTC
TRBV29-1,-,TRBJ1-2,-,CSVSRAGYGYTF,TGCAGCGTTAGCAGGGCGGGGTATGGCTACACCTTC
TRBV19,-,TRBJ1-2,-,CASSPNWSPHDGYTF,TGTGCCAGTAGTCCCAACTGGTCTCCTCATGATGGCTACACCTTC
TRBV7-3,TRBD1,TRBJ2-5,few,CASSEGTGKTQYF,TGTGCCAGCAGCGAAGGGACAGGAAAGACCCAGTACTTC
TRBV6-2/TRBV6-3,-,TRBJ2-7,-,CASSYLDIPNNEQYF,TGTGCCAGCAGTTACTTGGACATACCTAACAACGAGCAGTACTTC
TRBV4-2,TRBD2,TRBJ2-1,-,CASSQDPRGLAGNNEQFF,TGTGCCAGCAGCCAAGACCCGCGGGGGCTAGCGGGGAACAATGAGCAGTTCTTC